The text below deals with one TCR beta chain. Primers: 60 Vbeta forward and 13 Jbeta reverse. This table comes from immunoSEQ multiplex PCR, and its TCRdb copy is limited to in-frame clones, with some not included. The sample yields 200,000 to 250,000 clones, approximately 80% seen once. This sample is part of a study of cytomegalovirus exposure and HLA in healthy donors. From germline, CDR1 is MGHRA and CDR2 YSYEKL. V was clipped by 4 bases and J by 6 bases, with 16 bases between them. The CDR3 is made up of 15 amino acids. The chain combines TRBV4-1 with TRBJ1-5, with D unresolved. The specimen sequenced was PBMCs. This TCR derives from a man aged 50 to 60 in good health and CMV-seronegative. The CDR3 DNA follows: TGCGCCAGCAGCCCTACCGGGTCAGCCAGTCAGCCCCAGCATTTT. This gives the protein CASSPTGSASQPQHF.